The rows below give T cell receptor beta chains drawn from one sample of a study of response to subunit inactivated influenza vaccine. TCRdb reprocessed the RT-PCR reads with MiXCR, giving one entry per CDR3 protein. This table has about 800,000 distinct CDR3 sequences, less than 25% appearing once. The starting material was PBMCs from blood, obtained more than 4 days after vaccination. The receptors here all came from a man in his forties or fifties who received an inactivated influenza vaccine. Both conserved end residues are part of each CDR3. D genes are given only for firm matches. The size of a clone is reported for some rows only, either as once, few or many, or as a class for expanded clones.

TRBV7-2	TRBJ1-5	16	TRBD1	few	TGTGCCAGCAGCTTCCAGGGGGCGGTGAGCAATCAGCCCCAGCATTTT	CASSFQGAVSNQPQHF
TRBV29-1	TRBJ2-5	13	NA	few	TGCAGCGTTGATAAGACCTGGGGAGAGACCCAGTACTTC	CSVDKTWGETQYF
TRBV5-4	TRBJ2-2	13	NA	NA	TGTGCCAGCAGCTCAAAGGGTTGGGGGGAGCTGTTTTTT	CASSSKGWGELFF
TRBV5-1	TRBJ2-3	12	NA	NA	TGCGCCAGCGGCCGGGACCGAGATACGCAGTATTTT	CASGRDRDTQYF
TRBV12-3/TRBV12-4	TRBJ2-7	14	TRBD2	NA	TGTGCCAGCAGGCTCGGGACTAGCTCCTACGAGCAGTACTTC	CASRLGTSSYEQYF
TRBV7-9	TRBJ2-2	15	NA	few	TGTGCCAGCATTCCCCCCCCATCGGCTACCGGGGAGCTGTTTTTT	CASIPPPSATGELFF
TRBV7-2	TRBJ2-1	14	NA	few	TGTGCCAGCAGCTTGGAGTCTAGCCACAATGAGCAGTTCTTC	CASSLESSHNEQFF
TRBV12-3/TRBV12-4	TRBJ2-5	15	TRBD1	few	TGTGCCAGCAGTGAAGGACAGGGGGGTTGGTCAACCCAGTACTTC	CASSEGQGGWSTQYF
TRBV6-5	TRBJ2-2	15	NA	NA	TGTGCCAGCAGTTACGGGGGGCGAAACACCGGGGAGCTGTTTTTT	CASSYGGRNTGELFF
TRBV20-1	TRBJ2-7	13	NA	few	TGCAGTGCTAGAGATCTAACCACCTACGAGCAGTACTTC	CSARDLTTYEQYF
TRBV20-1	TRBJ2-7	14	NA	NA	TGCAGTGCTAGACTTGGGCAGGGTGGCTACGAGCAGTACTTC	CSARLGQGGYEQYF
TRBV25-1	TRBJ2-3	16	NA	NA	TGTGCCAGCAGTGGGTACATAACCGGGCTCACAGATACGCAGTATTTT	CASSGYITGLTDTQYF
TRBV27	TRBJ1-2	14	NA	many	TGTGCCAGCAGACCCGGGTCATCTTTGGGTGGCTACACCTTC	CASRPGSSLGGYTF
TRBV27	TRBJ2-5	14	NA	NA	TGTGCCAGCCGAGGACAGCTCCGCTTCGGGACCCAGTACTTC	CASRGQLRFGTQYF
TRBV20-1	TRBJ2-5	14	TRBD2	NA	TGCAGTGCTGTAGGGACTAGCGAGCAAGAGACCCAGTACTTC	CSAVGTSEQETQYF
TRBV3-1	TRBJ2-7	16	NA	few	TGTGCCAGCAGCCAAGATTTAGGAGAGCTCTCCTACGAGCAGTACTTC	CASSQDLGELSYEQYF
TRBV12-3/TRBV12-4	TRBJ2-3	17	TRBD2	NA	TGTGCCAGCAGCCCTGGACTAGCGGGGGGAGTGCCAGATACGCAGTATTTT	CASSPGLAGGVPDTQYF